A single T cell receptor (beta chain) is shown here with its context. This sample is part of a study of blood T cell repertoires in COVID-19. Study at large: Sample material is recorded as cDNA or gDNA derived from T cells, B-cell-depleted T cells, or PBMCs.

Per the authors' pipeline: By means of reference gene primer amplification, nucleated cell counts were estimated. Sequenced by immunoSEQ multiplex PCR; TCRdb stores in-frame clones only, minus some. V, J and clone size derive from that table, while D and trimming were established from the DNA sequence. The table lists roughly 200,000 clones, approximately 83% of them singletons. V shed 2 bases and J shed 2 bases, with 12 bases lying between them. Germline CDR1 reads SGHTA; CDR2 reads FQGTGA. The CDR3 extends over 16 amino acids. The sequence derives from a human donor with active or convalescent COVID-19. The donor label of this sample is uncertain. V and J are TRBV7-3 and TRBJ2-2; possible D gene TRBD2, 6 bases. The sample consisted of peripheral blood. In DNA, the CDR3 is TGTGCCAGCAGCTTAGACGGAGGGGCTAACACCGGGGAGCTGTTTTTT. This translates into CASSLDGGANTGELFF. Full variable domain (missing parts from reference TRBV7-3 and TRBJ2-2): GAGVSQTPSNKVTEKGKYVELRCDPISGHTALYWYRQSLGQGPEFLIYFQGTGAADDSGLPNDRFFAVRPEGSVSTLKIQRTERGDSAVYLCASSLDGGANTGELFFGEGSRLTVL.